The sequence of this T cell receptor beta chain was determined in a study of early T cells in non-severe SARS-CoV-2 infection. About the research overall: Unsorted whole blood bulk RNA was sequenced, with unpaired chains.

Individual cDNA molecules were tagged with unique molecular identifiers. From the 5' RACE reads, TCRdb called clonotypes with MiXCR, one entry per CDR3 protein. The sample has tens of thousands of distinct CDR3 sequences, 9% to 9.5% seen once. The clonotype comes from an adult who was a healthcare worker with PCR-confirmed SARS-CoV-2 infection or an uninfected control (not recorded which). The sequenced material came from whole blood.

CDR3 loop: CAISESSYEQYF. CDR3 DNA: TGTGCCATCAGTGAGTCCTCCTACGAGCAGTACTTC. V usage is TRBV10-3 and J usage is TRBJ2-7; D not certain. The CDR3 is made up of 12 amino acids. CDR1 and CDR2 (germline): ENHRY, SYGVKD. V lost 0 bases and J 0 bases, leaving 0 bases between the germline ends.